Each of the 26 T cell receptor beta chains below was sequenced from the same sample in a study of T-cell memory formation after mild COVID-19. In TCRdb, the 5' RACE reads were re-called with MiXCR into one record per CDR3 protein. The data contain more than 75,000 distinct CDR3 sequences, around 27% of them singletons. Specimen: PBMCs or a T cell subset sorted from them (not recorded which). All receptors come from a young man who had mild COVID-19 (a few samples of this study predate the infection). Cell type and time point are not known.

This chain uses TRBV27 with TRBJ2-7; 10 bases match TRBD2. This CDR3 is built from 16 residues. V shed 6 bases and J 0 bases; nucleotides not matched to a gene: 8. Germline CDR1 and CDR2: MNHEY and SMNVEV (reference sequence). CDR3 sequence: CASSPLAGVLSYEQYF. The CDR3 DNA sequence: TGTGCCAGCAGCCCTCTAGCGGGGGTCCTCTCCTACGAGCAGTACTTC.

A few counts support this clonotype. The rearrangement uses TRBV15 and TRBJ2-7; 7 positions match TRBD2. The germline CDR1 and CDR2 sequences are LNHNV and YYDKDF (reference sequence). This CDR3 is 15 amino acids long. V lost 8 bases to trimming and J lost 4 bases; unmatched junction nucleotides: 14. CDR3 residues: CATGRRAAGVYEQYV. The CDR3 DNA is TGTGCCACCGGGAGGAGGGCCGCGGGGGTATACGAGCAGTACGTC.

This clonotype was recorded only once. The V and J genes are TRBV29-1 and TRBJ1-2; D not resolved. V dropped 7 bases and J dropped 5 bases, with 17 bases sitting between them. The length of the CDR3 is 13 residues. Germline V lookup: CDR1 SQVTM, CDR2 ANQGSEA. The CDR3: CSAAGGGRYGYTF. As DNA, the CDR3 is TGCAGCGCCGCCGGAGGAGGGCGGTATGGCTACACCTTC.

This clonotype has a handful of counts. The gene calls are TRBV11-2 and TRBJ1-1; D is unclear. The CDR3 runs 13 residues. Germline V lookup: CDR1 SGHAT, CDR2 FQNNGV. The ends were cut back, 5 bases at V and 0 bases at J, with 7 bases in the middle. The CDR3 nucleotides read TGTGCCAGCAGCCTGACACTGAACACTGAAGCTTTCTTT. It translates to CASSLTLNTEAFF.

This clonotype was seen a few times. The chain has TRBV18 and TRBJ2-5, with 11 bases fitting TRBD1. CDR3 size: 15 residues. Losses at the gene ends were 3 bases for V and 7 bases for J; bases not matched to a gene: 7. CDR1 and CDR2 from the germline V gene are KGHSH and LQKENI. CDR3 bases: TGTGCCAGCTCACCGGACAGGGGGCCGCATGGGACCCAGTACTTC. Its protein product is CASSPDRGPHGTQYF.

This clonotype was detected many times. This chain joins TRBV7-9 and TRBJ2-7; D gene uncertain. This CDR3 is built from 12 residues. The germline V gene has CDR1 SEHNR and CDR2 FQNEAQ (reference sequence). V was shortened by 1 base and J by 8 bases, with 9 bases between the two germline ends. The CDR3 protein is CASSLGRYKQYV. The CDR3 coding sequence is TGTGCCAGCAGCTTAGGGCGTTATAAGCAGTACGTC.

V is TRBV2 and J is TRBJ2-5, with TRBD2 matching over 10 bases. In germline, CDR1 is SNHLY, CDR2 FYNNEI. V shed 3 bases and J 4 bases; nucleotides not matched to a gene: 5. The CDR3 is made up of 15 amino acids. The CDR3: CASSDLAGAVETQYF. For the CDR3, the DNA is TGTGCCAGCAGTGACCTAGCGGGGGCTGTAGAGACCCAGTACTTC.

CDR3 in DNA: TGTGCCAGCAGCTTAGCGTCGTGGCTATACGATGAGCAGTTCTTC. Translating gives CASSLASWLYDEQFF. The chain combines TRBV7-2 with TRBJ2-1; no clear D. V shed 0 bases and J shed 8 bases, with 14 bases lying between them. CDR3 length: 15 amino acids. Germline V gene lookup returns CDR1 SGHTA and CDR2 FQGNSA.

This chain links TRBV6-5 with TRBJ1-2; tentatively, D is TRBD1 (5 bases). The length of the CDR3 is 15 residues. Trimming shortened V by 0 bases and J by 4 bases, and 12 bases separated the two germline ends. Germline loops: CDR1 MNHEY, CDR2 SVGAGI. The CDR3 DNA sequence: TGTGCCAGCAGTTACTCGATCGGGGGTAGCTATGGCTACACCTTC. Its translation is CASSYSIGGSYGYTF.

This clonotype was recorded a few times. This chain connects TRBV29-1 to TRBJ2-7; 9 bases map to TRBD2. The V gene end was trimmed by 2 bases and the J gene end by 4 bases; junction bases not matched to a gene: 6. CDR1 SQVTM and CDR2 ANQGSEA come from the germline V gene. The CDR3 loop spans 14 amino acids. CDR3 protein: CSVELLAGSYEQYF. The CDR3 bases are TGCAGCGTTGAATTGCTAGCGGGGTCATACGAGCAGTACTTC.

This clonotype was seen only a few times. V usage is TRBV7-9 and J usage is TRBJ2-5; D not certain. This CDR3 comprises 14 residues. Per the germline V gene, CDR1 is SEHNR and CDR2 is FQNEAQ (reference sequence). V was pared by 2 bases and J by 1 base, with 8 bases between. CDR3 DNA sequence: TGTGCCAGCAGCTTACCCGGGCCCCAAGAGACCCAGTACTTC. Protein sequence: CASSLPGPQETQYF.

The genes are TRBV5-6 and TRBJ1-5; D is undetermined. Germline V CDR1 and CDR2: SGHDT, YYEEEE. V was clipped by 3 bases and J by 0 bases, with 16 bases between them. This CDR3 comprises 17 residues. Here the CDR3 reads CASSSGPRGYSNQPQHF. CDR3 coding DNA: TGTGCCAGCAGCTCCGGGCCTCGAGGGTATAGCAATCAGCCCCAGCATTTT.

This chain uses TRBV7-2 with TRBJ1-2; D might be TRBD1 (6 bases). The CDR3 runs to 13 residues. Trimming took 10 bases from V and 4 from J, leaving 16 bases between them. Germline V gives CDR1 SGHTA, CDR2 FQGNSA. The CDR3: CAKRDTSRYGYTF. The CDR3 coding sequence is TGTGCCAAGAGGGACACTAGCCGCTATGGCTACACCTTC.

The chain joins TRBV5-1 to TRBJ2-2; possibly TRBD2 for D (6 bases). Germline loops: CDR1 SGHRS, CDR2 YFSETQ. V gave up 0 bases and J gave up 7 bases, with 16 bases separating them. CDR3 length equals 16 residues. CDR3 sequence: CASSLDRSGLGGELFF. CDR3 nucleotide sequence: TGCGCCAGCAGCTTGGACCGGAGCGGGCTTGGCGGGGAGCTGTTTTTT.

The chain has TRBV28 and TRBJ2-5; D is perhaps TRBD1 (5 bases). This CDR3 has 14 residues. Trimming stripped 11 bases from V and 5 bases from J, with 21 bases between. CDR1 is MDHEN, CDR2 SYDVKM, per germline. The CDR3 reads CAPLGAGQNETQYF. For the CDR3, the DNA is TGTGCCCCCCTGGGTGCAGGGCAGAACGAGACCCAGTACTTC.

The CDR3 DNA is TGTGCCAGCAGTTCCAGGGAGACCCAGCCCCAGCATTTT. Protein product: CASSSRETQPQHF. The chain joins TRBV27 to TRBJ1-5; possibly TRBD1 for D (5 bases). This CDR3 comprises 13 residues. Germline-derived CDR1 and CDR2 are MNHEY and SMNVEV (reference sequence). Trimming removed 4 bases at V and 7 bases at J, with 11 bases between.

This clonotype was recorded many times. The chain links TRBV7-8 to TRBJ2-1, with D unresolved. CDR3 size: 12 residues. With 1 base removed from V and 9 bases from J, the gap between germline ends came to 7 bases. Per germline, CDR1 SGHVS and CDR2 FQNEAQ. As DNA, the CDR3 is TGTGCCAGCAGCTTAGTTGGAGTTGAGCAGTTCTTC. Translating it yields CASSLVGVEQFF.

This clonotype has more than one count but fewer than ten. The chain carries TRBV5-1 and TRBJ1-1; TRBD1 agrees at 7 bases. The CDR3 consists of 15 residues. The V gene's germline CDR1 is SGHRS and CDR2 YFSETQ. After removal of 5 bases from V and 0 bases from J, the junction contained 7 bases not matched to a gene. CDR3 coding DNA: TGCGCCAGCAGGTCCCGGGACAGAGTGAACACTGAAGCTTTCTTT. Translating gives CASRSRDRVNTEAFF.

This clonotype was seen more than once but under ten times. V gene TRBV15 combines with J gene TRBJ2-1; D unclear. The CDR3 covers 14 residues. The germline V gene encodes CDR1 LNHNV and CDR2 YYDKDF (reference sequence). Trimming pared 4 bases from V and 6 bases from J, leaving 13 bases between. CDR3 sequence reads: CATSISRASNEQFF. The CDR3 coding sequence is TGTGCCACCAGCATATCACGGGCCTCCAATGAGCAGTTCTTC.

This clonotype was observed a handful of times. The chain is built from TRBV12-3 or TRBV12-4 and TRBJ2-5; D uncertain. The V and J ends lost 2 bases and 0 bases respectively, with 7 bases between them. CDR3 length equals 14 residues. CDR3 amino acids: CASSLSLYQETQYF. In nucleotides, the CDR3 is TGTGCCAGCAGTTTATCTTTGTACCAAGAGACCCAGTACTTC.

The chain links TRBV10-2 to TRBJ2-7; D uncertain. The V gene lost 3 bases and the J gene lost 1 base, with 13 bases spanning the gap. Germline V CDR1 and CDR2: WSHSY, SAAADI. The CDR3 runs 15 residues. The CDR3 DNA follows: TGCGCCAGCAGTGATACTGGGTCAGGATCCTACGAGCAGTACTTC. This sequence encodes CASSDTGSGSYEQYF.

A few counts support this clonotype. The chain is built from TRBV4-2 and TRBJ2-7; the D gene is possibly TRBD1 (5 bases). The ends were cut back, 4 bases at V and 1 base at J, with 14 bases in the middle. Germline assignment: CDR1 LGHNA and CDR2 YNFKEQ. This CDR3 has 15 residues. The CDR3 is CASSLRPQGSYEQYF. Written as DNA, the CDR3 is TGTGCCAGCAGCCTACGACCCCAGGGTTCCTACGAGCAGTACTTC.

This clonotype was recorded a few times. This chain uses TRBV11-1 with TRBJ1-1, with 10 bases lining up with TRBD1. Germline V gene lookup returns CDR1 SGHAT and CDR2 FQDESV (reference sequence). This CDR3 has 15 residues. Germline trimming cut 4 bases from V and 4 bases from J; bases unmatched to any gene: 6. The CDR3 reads CASSYPGTGVTEAFF. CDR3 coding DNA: TGTGCCAGCAGCTATCCCGGGACAGGGGTCACTGAAGCTTTCTTT.

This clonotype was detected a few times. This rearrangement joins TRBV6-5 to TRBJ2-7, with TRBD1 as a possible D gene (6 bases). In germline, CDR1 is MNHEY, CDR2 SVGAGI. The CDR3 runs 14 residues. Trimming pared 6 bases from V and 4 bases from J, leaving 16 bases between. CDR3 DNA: TGTGCCAGCAGACCACTGGACAGCCAATACGAGCAGTACGTC. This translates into CASRPLDSQYEQYV.

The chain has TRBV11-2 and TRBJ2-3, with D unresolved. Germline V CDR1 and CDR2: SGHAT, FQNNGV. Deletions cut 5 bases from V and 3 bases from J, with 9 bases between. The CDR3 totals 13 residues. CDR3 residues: CASSPANTDTQYF. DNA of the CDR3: TGTGCCAGCAGCCCGGCGAATACAGATACGCAGTATTTT.

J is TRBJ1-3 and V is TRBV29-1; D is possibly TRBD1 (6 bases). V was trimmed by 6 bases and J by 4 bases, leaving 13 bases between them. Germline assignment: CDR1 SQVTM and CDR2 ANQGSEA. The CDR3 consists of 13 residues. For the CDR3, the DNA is TGCAGCGTGACAGGAACGGGGGGAAACACCATATATTTT. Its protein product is CSVTGTGGNTIYF.